Following are 18 T cell receptor beta chains from one sample sequenced in a study of CD8+CD57+ T cells in acquired aplastic anemia. According to the study, genomic DNA was the template for TCR beta VDJ and CDR3 profiling. TCRdb ran MiXCR on the reads and lists one entry per CDR3 protein. The table lists about 150,000 distinct CDR3 sequences, less than 50% of them singletons. Selection for sequencing was limited to patients who had shown CD8+CD57+ cell expansion by flow cytometry. Sequencing used sorted CD4+, CD8+, or CD8+CD57+ T cells (not recorded which) from PBMCs. The receptors originated from a human donor with aplastic anemia.

This clonotype turned up a few times. The chain has TRBV15 and TRBJ2-7; D call uncertain. The germline V and J ends were trimmed by 4 bases and 2 bases, with 15 bases remaining between them. The germline gives CDR1 LNHNV, CDR2 YYDKDF (reference sequence). This CDR3 has 15 residues. CDR3 loop: CATSTTLPAPYEQYF. The CDR3 bases are TGTGCCACCAGCACTACGCTGCCGGCACCCTACGAGCAGTACTTC.

This sequence joins TRBV10-3 and TRBJ2-1, with D perhaps TRBD1 (5 bases). CDR3 size: 12 residues. Trimming left V 10 bases short and J 9 bases short, with 16 bases between. In germline, CDR1 is ENHRY, CDR2 SYGVKD. The CDR3 coding sequence is TGTGCCAACCTGGGGCCCACAAGTGAGCAGTTCTTC. Amino acids: CANLGPTSEQFF.

This chain uses TRBV2 with TRBJ2-1; 7 bases are shared with TRBD1. Germline CDR1 is SNHLY and CDR2 is FYNNEI. The CDR3 spans 9 residues. V lost 9 bases, J lost 12 bases, and 2 bases stayed unmatched. The CDR3 loop reads CARQGMQFF. The DNA of the CDR3 is TGTGCCAGACAGGGGATGCAGTTCTTC.

This clonotype was counted ten times or more. The chain uses TRBV7-3 and TRBJ2-1; 8 bases map to TRBD1. Germline-derived CDR1 and CDR2 are SGHTA and FQGTGA. This CDR3 contains 16 residues. V lost 5 bases to trimming and J lost 3 bases; unmatched junction nucleotides: 9. CDR3 residues: CASSTDRALLYNEQFF. The CDR3 DNA sequence: TGTGCCAGCAGCACGGACAGGGCACTACTCTACAATGAGCAGTTCTTC.

Comment on this clonotype: Just one base apart from a much larger clone, this may be a read error. Since no conserved phenylalanine or tryptophan closes the CDR3, a read error is the likely cause. The J gene is TRBJ1-2, the V gene TRBV16; D remains ambiguous. Trimming left V 0 bases short and J 0 bases short, with 8 bases between. CDR1 and CDR2 (germline): KGHSY, FQNENV. The CDR3 length is 15 residues. The CDR3 loop reads CASSQSGTSNYGYTL. The CDR3 DNA sequence: TGTGCCAGCAGCCAATCAGGCACATCTAACTATGGCTACACCCTC.

The sample holds one count of this clonotype. A much larger clonotype is one base distant, so this may be a read error. The chain employs TRBV11-3 and TRBJ2-7; 7 bases are a match to TRBD1. CDR1 SGHNT and CDR2 YENEEA come from the germline V gene. The CDR3 contains 14 residues. Germline trimming cut 5 bases from V and 4 bases from J; bases unmatched to any gene: 8. The CDR3 sequence is CASSPRDSLYEQYF. The CDR3 DNA sequence: TGTGCCAGCAGCCCAAGGGACAGTCTTTACGAGCAGTACTTC.

The table lists this clonotype with a count of one. A clone one base away is much larger, so this may be a read error. The J gene is TRBJ2-1, the V gene TRBV19; tentatively, D is TRBD2 (7 bases). V gave up 3 bases and J gave up 8 bases, with 23 bases separating them. This CDR3 contains 17 residues. The germline CDR1 and CDR2 sequences are LNHDA and SQIVND (reference sequence). The CDR3, as DNA: TGTGCCAGTAGTATTCAAGGGGGGAGGGTCATTATGGATGAGCAGTTCTTC. Its protein is CASSIQGGRVIMDEQFF.

The rearrangement joins TRBV4-1 to TRBJ2-7, with TRBD2 as a possible D gene (6 bases). Germline-derived CDR1 and CDR2 are MGHRA and YSYEKL. V was cut by 1 base and J by 11 bases, with 9 bases left in between. CDR3 length: 11 residues. The chain's CDR3 is CASSQGREEYF. The CDR3 DNA follows: TGCGCCAGCAGCCAAGGCAGGGAGGAGTACTTC.

The genes are TRBV5-1 and TRBJ2-2; 13 bases agree with TRBD2. The V gene end was trimmed by 6 bases and the J gene end by 6 bases; junction bases not matched to a gene: 11. This CDR3 is built from 17 residues. Germline CDR1 is SGHRS and CDR2 is YFSETQ. Written as DNA, the CDR3 is TGCGCCAGCACTCCAAGGACTAGCGGGGGAAGGGCCGGGGAGCTGTTTTTT. Translating it yields CASTPRTSGGRAGELFF.

This clonotype showed up many times. V is TRBV6-5 and J is TRBJ2-7; a weak D match, TRBD1 (6 bases). Trimming left V 0 bases short and J 0 bases short, with 12 bases between. Per germline, CDR1 MNHEY and CDR2 SVGAGI. The CDR3 consists of 16 residues. As DNA, the CDR3 is TGTGCCAGCAGTTACTCGTCCGGGACAACCTCCTACGAGCAGTACTTC. Protein: CASSYSSGTTSYEQYF.

This clonotype appeared many times. This chain links TRBV11-1 with TRBJ2-5, with D possibly being TRBD1 (5 bases). This CDR3 spans 15 amino acids. The V end was cut by 6 bases, the J end by 2 bases, with 16 bases between. The germline CDR1 and CDR2 sequences are SGHAT and FQDESV (reference sequence). CDR3 region: CASSLQTVVQETQYF. CDR3 DNA sequence: TGTGCCAGCAGTCTCCAGACAGTTGTACAAGAGACCCAGTACTTC.

The V gene is TRBV24-1, the J gene TRBJ2-2; unclear D gene. V dropped 7 bases and J dropped 4 bases, with 6 bases sitting between them. Looked up from germline, CDR1 is KGHDR and CDR2 is SFDVKD. The CDR3 extends over 12 amino acids. CDR3 protein: CATRGGTGELFF. Written as DNA, the CDR3 is TGTGCCACCAGGGGTGGCACCGGGGAGCTGTTTTTT.

This clonotype was seen repeatedly, ten times or more. The chain combines TRBV7-2 with TRBJ2-7; D may be TRBD2 (6 bases). Trimming shortened V by 5 bases and J by 0 bases, and 8 bases separated the two germline ends. The CDR3 totals 13 residues. The germline gives CDR1 SGHTA, CDR2 FQGNSA. Here the CDR3 DNA reads TGTGCCAGCAGCCCGACTAGCTCCTACGAGCAGTACTTC. Its protein is CASSPTSSYEQYF.

As concerns this clonotype: No conserved phenylalanine or tryptophan is present at the end of the CDR3, so a read error is the likely explanation. The chain uses TRBV14 and TRBJ2-7; 9 bases are a match to TRBD2. The CDR3 loop spans 15 amino acids. CDR1 SGHDN and CDR2 FVKESK come from the germline V gene. V was clipped by 2 bases and J by 3 bases; unmatched bases: 5. The CDR3 coding sequence is TGTGCCAGCAGCCAATTTAGCGGGGGACGCTACGAGCAGTACCTC. Amino acid sequence: CASSQFSGGRYEQYL.

This clonotype appeared a single time. The gene calls are TRBV15 and TRBJ2-7; 11 bases are shared with TRBD2. J lost 5 bases, V lost 1 base, and 4 bases had no gene match. CDR1 and CDR2 from the germline V gene are LNHNV and YYDKDF (reference sequence). CDR3 length: 15 amino acids. The chain's CDR3 is CATSRVTSGNHEQYF. In DNA, the CDR3 is TGTGCCACCAGCAGAGTGACTAGCGGGAACCACGAGCAGTACTTC.

The table lists this clonotype with a few counts. The chain recombines TRBV9 with TRBJ2-7; weak D call: TRBD2 (5 bases). Germline values: CDR1 SGDLS, CDR2 YYNGEE. Trimming took 3 bases from V and 4 from J, leaving 8 bases between them. There are 12 residues in the CDR3. The CDR3 reads CASSEGGYEQYF. CDR3 nucleotide sequence: TGTGCCAGCAGCGAGGGCGGGTACGAGCAGTACTTC.

CDR3 residues: CASVGQGNSPLHF. As DNA, the CDR3 is TGTGCCAGCGTCGGACAGGGAAATTCACCCCTCCACTTT. This chain connects TRBV7-9 to TRBJ1-6; 8 bases map to TRBD1. This CDR3 comprises 13 residues. Germline loops: CDR1 SEHNR, CDR2 FQNEAQ (reference sequence). V trimming: 8 bases; J trimming: 7 bases; junction bases outside the gene matches: 4.

This clonotype appeared many times. The chain uses TRBV7-9 and TRBJ2-7; maybe TRBD1 (5 bases). Trimming took off 5 bases at V and 5 bases at J, with 13 bases between the two ends. Germline CDR1 is SEHNR and CDR2 is FQNEAQ (reference sequence). CDR3 size: 13 residues. The CDR3 DNA reads as TGTGCCAGCAGCCCGCCAAGGGGAAACGAGCAGTACTTC. This gives the protein CASSPPRGNEQYF.